Only a few counts were recorded for the clone carrying this T cell receptor beta chain. The V gene end was trimmed by 7 bases and the J gene end by 8 bases; junction bases not matched to a gene: 10. Germline V gene lookup returns CDR1 SQVTM and CDR2 ANQGSEA. The CDR3 loop spans 14 amino acids. TCRdb reanalysed the RT-PCR reads using MiXCR and keeps one entry per CDR3 protein. This table holds about 570,000 distinct CDR3 sequences, approximately 10% found once. The data originate from a study of response to subunit inactivated influenza vaccine. The same sample was also studied in work on T cells expressing NK-cell markers. That publication notes: Scientists made TCR beta cDNA using 5'RACE template switching with UMIs. The eight sequenced donors comprised seven who were HCMV-seropositive and one who was seronegative. Specificity for HCMV among expanded NKG2C+ T cell clones was not established.

V and J are TRBV29-1 and TRBJ2-1; the match to TRBD2 covers 11 bases. This TCR was sampled from a man aged 45-60 years who received an inactivated influenza vaccine. The sequencing here drew on PBMCs from blood, taken on the day of vaccination. The CDR3 here is CSAGIAGGPHEQFF. CDR3 DNA: TGCAGCGCTGGAATAGCGGGAGGGCCACATGAGCAGTTCTTC.